This TCR beta chain was obtained from a study of blood T cell repertoires in COVID-19. Across the whole study: From T cells, B-cell-depleted T cells, or PBMCs came the material, which was cDNA or gDNA.

Germline V CDR1 and CDR2: MNHEY, SMNVEV (reference sequence). The CDR3 runs 16 residues. V gave up 4 bases and J gave up 0 bases, with 13 bases separating them. During active infection, Seattle patients enrolled and were then monitored through disease. In the source study's methods: Amplification of reference gene primers provided the estimated nucleated cell counts. The protocol was immunoSEQ multiplex PCR, while the TCRdb copy is restricted to in-frame clones and leaves out a portion. The DNA gave D and trimming, while V, J and clone size come from that table. This table holds 400,000 or so clones, roughly 90% found once.

Sequences were obtained from peripheral blood. The sequence derives from a man aged 18 to 30 with COVID-19, enrolled during active disease. This chain joins TRBV27 and TRBJ2-1; possibly TRBD2 for D (6 bases). The CDR3 reads CASSSLALSSYNEQFF. The DNA for the CDR3 is TGTGCCAGCAGTTCACTAGCTTTAAGCTCCTACAATGAGCAGTTCTTC.